This T cell receptor beta chain was documented in a study of blood T cell repertoires in COVID-19. Background on the study: COVID-19 samples, acute and convalescent, were from the United States, Italy and Spain.

Source study methods: Estimation of nucleated cell counts was performed using reference gene primer amplification. Repertoires were generated with immunoSEQ multiplex PCR, while TCRdb's copy carries only in-frame clones and drops some. The V and J calls and the clone size are those of that table, but D and trimming were determined from the DNA. The repertoire holds 200,000 to 300,000 clones, with about 80% as singletons. The germline V gene encodes CDR1 SGHDN and CDR2 FVKESK. This CDR3 region has 13 residues. V was pared by 2 bases and J by 10 bases, with 14 bases between. The chain employs TRBV14 and TRBJ1-1, with TRBD1 as a possible D gene (6 bases). The receptor was derived from an elderly woman with acute or convalescent COVID-19. The sample comprised peripheral blood. CDR3: CASSQNERGRAFF. CDR3 bases: TGTGCCAGCAGCCAAAACGAAAGGGGGAGAGCTTTCTTT.